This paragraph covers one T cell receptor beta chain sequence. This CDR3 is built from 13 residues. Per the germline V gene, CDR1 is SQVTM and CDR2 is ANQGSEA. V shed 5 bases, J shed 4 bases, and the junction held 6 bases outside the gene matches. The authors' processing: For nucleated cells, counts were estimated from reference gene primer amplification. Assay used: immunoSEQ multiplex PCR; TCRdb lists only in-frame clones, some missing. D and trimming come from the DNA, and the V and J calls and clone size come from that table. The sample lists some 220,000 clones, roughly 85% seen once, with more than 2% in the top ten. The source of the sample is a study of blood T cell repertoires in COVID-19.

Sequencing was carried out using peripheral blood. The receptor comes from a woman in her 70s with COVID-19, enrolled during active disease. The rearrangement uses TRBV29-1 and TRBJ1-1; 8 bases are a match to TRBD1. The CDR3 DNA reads TGCAGCGTTCAAACAGGGGGTAGCACTGAAGCTTTCTTT. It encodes CSVQTGGSTEAFF.